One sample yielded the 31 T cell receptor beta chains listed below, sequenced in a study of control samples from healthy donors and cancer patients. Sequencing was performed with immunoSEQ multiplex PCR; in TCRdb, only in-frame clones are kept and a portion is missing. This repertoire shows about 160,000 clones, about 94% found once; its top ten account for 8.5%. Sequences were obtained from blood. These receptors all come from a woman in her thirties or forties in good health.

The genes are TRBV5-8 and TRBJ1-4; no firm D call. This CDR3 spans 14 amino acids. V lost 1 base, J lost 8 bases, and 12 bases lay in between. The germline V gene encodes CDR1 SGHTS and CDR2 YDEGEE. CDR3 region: CASSLTRNSEKLFF. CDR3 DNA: TGTGCCAGCAGCTTGACAAGGAACTCGGAAAAACTGTTTTTT.

CDR3 in DNA: TGTGCCAGCAGTTACACAAACAACTATGGCTACACCTTC. It translates to CASSYTNNYGYTF. The rearrangement joins TRBV6-5 to TRBJ1-2; D call uncertain. The germline V gene encodes CDR1 MNHEY and CDR2 SVGAGI. V lost 2 bases and J lost 2, with 6 bases in between. This CDR3 has 13 amino acids.

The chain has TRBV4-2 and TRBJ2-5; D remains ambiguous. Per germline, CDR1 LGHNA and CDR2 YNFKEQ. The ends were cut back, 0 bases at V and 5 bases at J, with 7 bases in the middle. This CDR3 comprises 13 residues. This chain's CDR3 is CASSQEFSETQYF. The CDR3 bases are TGTGCCAGCAGCCAAGAATTCAGTGAGACCCAGTACTTC.

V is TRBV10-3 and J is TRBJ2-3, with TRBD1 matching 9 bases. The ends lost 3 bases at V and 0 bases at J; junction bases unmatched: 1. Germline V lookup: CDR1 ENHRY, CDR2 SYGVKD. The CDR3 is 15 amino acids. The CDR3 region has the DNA TGTGCCATCAGTGACGGGACAGGGAGCACAGATACGCAGTATTTT. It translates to CAISDGTGSTDTQYF.

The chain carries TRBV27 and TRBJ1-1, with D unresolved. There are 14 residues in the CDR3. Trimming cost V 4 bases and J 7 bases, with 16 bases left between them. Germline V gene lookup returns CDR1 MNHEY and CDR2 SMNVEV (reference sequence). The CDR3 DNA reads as TGTGCCAGCAGTTGGAACCAATTCCGACGTGAAGCTTTCTTT. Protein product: CASSWNQFRREAFF.

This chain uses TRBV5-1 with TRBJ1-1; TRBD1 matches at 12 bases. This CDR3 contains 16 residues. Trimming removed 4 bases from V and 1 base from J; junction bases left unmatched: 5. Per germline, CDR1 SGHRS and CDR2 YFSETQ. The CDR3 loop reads CASSPGTGGPNTEAFF. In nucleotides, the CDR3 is TGCGCCAGCAGCCCCGGGACAGGGGGCCCGAACACTGAAGCTTTCTTT.

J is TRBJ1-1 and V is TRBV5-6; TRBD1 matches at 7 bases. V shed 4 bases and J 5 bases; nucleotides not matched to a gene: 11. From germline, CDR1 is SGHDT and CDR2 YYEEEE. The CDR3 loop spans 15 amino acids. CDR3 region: CASSSGQAGVTEAFF. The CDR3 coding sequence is TGTGCCAGCAGCAGTGGACAGGCGGGGGTGACTGAAGCTTTCTTT.

The CDR3 sequence: CASRTGGRDTGELFF. The DNA for the CDR3 is TGTGCCAGTAGAACAGGGGGCCGGGACACCGGGGAGCTGTTTTTT. This chain links TRBV19 with TRBJ2-2, with TRBD1 identical over 9 bases. This CDR3 is built from 15 residues. The germline V gene encodes CDR1 LNHDA and CDR2 SQIVND (reference sequence). The V segment lost 6 bases and the J segment 3 bases; nucleotides outside the gene matches: 5.

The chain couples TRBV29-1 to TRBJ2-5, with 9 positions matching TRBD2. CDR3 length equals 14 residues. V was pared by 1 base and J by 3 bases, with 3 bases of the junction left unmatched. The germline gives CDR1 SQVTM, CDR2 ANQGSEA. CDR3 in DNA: TGCAGCGTTGAAGGGCTAGCGGGAAAAGAGACCCAGTACTTC. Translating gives CSVEGLAGKETQYF.

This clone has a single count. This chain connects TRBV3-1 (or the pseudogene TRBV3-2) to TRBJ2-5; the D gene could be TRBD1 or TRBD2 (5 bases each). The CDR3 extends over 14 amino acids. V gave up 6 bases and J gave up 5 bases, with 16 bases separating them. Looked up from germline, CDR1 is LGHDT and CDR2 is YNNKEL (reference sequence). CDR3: CASRGEGWGETQYF. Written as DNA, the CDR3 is TGTGCCAGCAGGGGCGAAGGTTGGGGGGAGACCCAGTACTTC.

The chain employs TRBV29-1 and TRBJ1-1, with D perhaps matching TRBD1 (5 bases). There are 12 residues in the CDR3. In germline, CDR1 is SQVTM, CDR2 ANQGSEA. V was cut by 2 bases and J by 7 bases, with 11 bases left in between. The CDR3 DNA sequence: TGCAGCGTTGAAACCGGGGCTATTGAAGCTTTCTTT. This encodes CSVETGAIEAFF.

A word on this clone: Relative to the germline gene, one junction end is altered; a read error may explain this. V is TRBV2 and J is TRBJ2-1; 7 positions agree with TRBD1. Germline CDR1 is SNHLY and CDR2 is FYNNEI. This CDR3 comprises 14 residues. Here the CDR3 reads CASREDRVDNEQFF. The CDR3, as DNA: TGTGCCAGCAGGGAAGACAGGGTCGACAATGAGCAGTTCTTC.

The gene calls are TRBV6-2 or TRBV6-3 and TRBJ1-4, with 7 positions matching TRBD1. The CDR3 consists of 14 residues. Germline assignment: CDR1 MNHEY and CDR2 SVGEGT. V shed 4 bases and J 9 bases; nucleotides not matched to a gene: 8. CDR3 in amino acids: CASSSPGTDKKLFF. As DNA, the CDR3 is TGTGCCAGCAGTTCCCCGGGGACAGACAAAAAACTGTTTTTT.

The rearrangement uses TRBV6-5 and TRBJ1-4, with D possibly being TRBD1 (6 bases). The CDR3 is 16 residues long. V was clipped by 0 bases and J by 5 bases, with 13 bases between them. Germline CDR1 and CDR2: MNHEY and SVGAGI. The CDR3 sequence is CASSYSWRRGNEKLFF. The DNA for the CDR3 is TGTGCCAGCAGTTACTCATGGCGCAGGGGAAATGAAAAACTGTTTTTT.

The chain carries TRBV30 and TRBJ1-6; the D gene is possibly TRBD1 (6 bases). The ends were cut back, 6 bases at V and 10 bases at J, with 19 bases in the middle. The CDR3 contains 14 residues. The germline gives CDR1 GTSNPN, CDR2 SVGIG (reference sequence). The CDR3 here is CACQTGASGSPLHF. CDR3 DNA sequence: TGTGCCTGCCAGACAGGAGCCAGTGGGTCACCCCTCCACTTT.

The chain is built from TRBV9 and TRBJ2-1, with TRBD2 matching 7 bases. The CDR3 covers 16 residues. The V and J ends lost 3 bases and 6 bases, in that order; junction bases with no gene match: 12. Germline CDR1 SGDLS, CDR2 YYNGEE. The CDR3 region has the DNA TGTGCCAGCAGCGCGACGGGGGGAGCCAGGCGCAATGAGCAGTTCTTC. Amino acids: CASSATGGARRNEQFF. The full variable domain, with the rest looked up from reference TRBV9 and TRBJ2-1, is DSGVTQTPKHLITATGQRVTLRCSPRSGDLSVYWYQQSLDQGLQFLIQYYNGEERAKGNILERFSAQQFPDLHSELNLSSLELGDSALYFCASSATGGARRNEQFFGPGTRLTVL.

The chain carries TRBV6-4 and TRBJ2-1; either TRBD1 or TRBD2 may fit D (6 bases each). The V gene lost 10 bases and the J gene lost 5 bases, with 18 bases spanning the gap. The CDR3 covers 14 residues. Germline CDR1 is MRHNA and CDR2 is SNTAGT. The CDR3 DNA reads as TGTGCCACCCAAGGGGGGAACGAAAACAATGAGCAGTTCTTC. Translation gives CATQGGNENNEQFF.

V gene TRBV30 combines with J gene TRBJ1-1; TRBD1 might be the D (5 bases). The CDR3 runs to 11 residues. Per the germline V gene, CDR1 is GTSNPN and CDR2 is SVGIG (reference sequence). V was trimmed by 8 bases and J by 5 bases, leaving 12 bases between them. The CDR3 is CARKWGTEAFF. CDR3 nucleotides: TGTGCCCGGAAATGGGGGACTGAAGCTTTCTTT.

CDR3 region: CASSPLGINEQYF. The CDR3 DNA follows: TGTGCCAGCTCACCTTTGGGTATTAACGAGCAGTACTTC. This chain uses TRBV18 with TRBJ2-7, with D unclear. There are 13 residues in the CDR3. The V and J ends lost 3 bases and 5 bases respectively, with 11 bases between them. CDR1 KGHSH and CDR2 LQKENI come from the germline V gene. The full variable domain, completed using reference TRBV18 and TRBJ2-7, is NAGVMQNPRHLVRRRGQEARLRCSPMKGHSHVYWYRQLPEEGLKFMVYLQKENIIDESGMPKERFSAEFPKEGPSILRIQQVVRGDSAAYFCASSPLGINEQYFGPGTRLTVT.

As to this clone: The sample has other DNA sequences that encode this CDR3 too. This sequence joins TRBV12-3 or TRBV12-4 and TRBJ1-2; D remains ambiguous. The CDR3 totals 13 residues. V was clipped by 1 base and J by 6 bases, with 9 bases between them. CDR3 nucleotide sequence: TGTGCCAGCAGTTTAGGACGCGGGAATGGCTACACCTTC. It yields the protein CASSLGRGNGYTF.

CDR3 sequence (DNA): TGTGCCAGCAGCTCGCCGAGTGTTAATGAGCAGTTCTTC. It yields the protein CASSSPSVNEQFF. J is TRBJ2-1 and V is TRBV7-2; no reliable D call. Germline CDR1 and CDR2: SGHTA and FQGNSA. V was trimmed by 4 bases and J by 7 bases, leaving 11 bases between them. The length of the CDR3 is 13 residues.

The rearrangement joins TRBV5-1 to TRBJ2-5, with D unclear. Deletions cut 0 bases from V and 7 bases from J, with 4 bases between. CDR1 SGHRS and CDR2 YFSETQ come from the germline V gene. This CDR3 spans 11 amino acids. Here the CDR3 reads CASSLAGTQYF. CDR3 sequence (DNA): TGCGCCAGCAGCTTGGCTGGGACCCAGTACTTC.

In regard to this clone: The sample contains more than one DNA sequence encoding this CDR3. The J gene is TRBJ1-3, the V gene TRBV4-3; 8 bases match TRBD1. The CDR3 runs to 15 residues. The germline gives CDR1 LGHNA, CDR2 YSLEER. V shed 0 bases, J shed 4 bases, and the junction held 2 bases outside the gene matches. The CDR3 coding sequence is TGCGCCAGCAGCCAAGAGACAGGGGCAGGAAACACCATATATTTT. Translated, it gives CASSQETGAGNTIYF.

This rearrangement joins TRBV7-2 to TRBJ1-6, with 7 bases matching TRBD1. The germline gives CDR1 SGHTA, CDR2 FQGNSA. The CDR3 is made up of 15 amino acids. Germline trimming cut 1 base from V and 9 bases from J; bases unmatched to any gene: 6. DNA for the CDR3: TGTGCCAGCAGCTTAGACGGCAGGGGGGTTTCACCCCTCCACTTT. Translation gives CASSLDGRGVSPLHF.

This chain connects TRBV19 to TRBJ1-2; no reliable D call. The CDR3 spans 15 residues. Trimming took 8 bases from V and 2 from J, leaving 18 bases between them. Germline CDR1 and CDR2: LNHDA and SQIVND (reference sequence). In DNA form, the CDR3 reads TGTGCCAGTTCCCCGAGACCGTCCGTCAACTATGGCTACACCTTC. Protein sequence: CASSPRPSVNYGYTF.

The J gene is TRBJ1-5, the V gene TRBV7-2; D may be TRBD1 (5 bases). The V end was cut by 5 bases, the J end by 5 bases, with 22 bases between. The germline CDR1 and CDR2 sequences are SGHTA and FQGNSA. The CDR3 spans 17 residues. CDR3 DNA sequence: TGTGCCAGCAGCCCCCAGTGGGCAGGGTCGAAAGATCAGCCCCAGCATTTT. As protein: CASSPQWAGSKDQPQHF. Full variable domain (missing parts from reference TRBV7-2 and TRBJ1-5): GAGVSQSPSNKVTEKGKDVELRCDPISGHTALYWYRQSLGQGLEFLIYFQGNSAPDKSGLPSDRFSAERTGGSVSTLTIQRTQQEDSAVYLCASSPQWAGSKDQPQHFGDGTRLSIL.

CDR3 protein: CATSRDSRADEQYF. CDR3 nucleotides: TGTGCCACCAGCAGAGATAGTCGGGCCGACGAGCAGTACTTC. The J gene is TRBJ2-7, the V gene TRBV15; D unclear. CDR3 length: 14 residues. Trimming pared 0 bases from V and 5 bases from J, leaving 11 bases between. Germline CDR1 is LNHNV and CDR2 is YYDKDF (reference sequence). Variable domain in full (rest from reference TRBV15 and TRBJ2-7): DAMVIQNPRYQVTQFGKPVTLSCSQTLNHNVMYWYQQKSSQAPKLLFHYYDKDFNNEADTPDNFQSRRPNTSFCFLDIRSPGLGDTAMYLCATSRDSRADEQYFGPGTRLTVT.

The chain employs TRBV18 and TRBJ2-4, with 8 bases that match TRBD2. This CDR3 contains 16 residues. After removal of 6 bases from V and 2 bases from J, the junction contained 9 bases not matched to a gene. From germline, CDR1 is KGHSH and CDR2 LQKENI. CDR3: CASSTAGRASKNIQYF. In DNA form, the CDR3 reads TGTGCCAGCTCTACCGCCGGGAGGGCGTCCAAAAACATTCAGTACTTC.

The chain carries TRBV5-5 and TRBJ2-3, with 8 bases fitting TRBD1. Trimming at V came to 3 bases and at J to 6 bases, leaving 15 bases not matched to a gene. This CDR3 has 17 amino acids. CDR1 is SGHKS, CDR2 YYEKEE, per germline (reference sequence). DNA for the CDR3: TGTGCCAGCAGCTCTGGGGCCGGGACAGGTGCGAGGGATACGCAGTATTTT. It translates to CASSSGAGTGARDTQYF.

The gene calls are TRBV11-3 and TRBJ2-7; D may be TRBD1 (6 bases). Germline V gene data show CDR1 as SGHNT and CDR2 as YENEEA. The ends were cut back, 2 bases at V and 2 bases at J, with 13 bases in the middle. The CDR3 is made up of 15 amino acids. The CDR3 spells CASSLFTGPTYEQYF. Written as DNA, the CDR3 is TGTGCCAGCAGCTTATTCACAGGGCCGACCTACGAGCAGTACTTC.

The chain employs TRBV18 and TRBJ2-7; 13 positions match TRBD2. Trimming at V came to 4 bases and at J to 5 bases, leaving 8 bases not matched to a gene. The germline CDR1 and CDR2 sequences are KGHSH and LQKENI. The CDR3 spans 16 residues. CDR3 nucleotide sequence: TGTGCCAGCTCACTAGGACTAGCGGGAGAGATACACGAGCAGTACTTC. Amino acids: CASSLGLAGEIHEQYF.